This TCR beta chain is drawn from a study of CD8+ T cells in alopecia areata (dated by TCRdb to the late 2010s). For the wider study: Treated patients were enrolled in an open-label pilot trial of oral tofacitinib at 5 to 10 mg twice daily for moderate-to-severe alopecia areata. Patients stayed on tofacitinib for 6 to 18 months and then had 6 months of follow-up off drug so that delayed response and recurrence could be assessed. For the treated patients, the SALT score, which quantifies what percentage of scalp surface area is affected, served as the measure of disease severity. In both human patients and the C3H/HeJ mouse model, the study applied high-throughput TCRbeta sequencing to look at T cell clonal expansion in alopecia areata. Human TCRbeta sequencing covered scalp tissue and sorted CD4+ and CD8+ peripheral blood T cells from patchy and totalis/universalis alopecia areata patients and healthy controls. Tofacitinib-treated patients had biopsies at baseline and at 4 and 24 weeks of treatment, with a later scalp biopsy in several patients. Clonality in the scalp was compared among normal scalp (n=4), patchy alopecia areata scalp (n=8), and alopecia totalis/universalis scalp (n=8). RNA was obtained with the PAXgene miRNA kit for fixed scalp, the miRNeasy kit for PBMCs, and the RNeasy kit for mouse skin. immunoSEQ multiplex PCR using 35 Vbeta forward primers and 13 Jbeta reverse primers was used to amplify TCRbeta CDR3 regions.

Via the germline V gene, CDR1 is SGHRS and CDR2 YFSETQ. Trimming at the junction amounts to 4 bases on V and 3 bases on J, and the germline ends lie 10 bases apart. From its cysteine to its phenylalanine, the CDR3 spans 14 amino acids. Just the 42-base CDR3 DNA is kept, in frame starting at base 1. Reading the label with the study, this specimen's time point is: roughly 24 weeks on oral tofacitinib. The treatment or condition label corresponds to: oral pan-JAK inhibitor, 5-10 mg twice daily. Lesional scalp punch biopsies and peripheral blood were obtained from alopecia areata patients. PBMCs were isolated by density centrifugation and stained for CD3, CD4 and CD8, and CD4+ and CD8+ T cells were sorted on a FACSAria. Library preparation employed the immunoSEQ multiplex PCR assay. RNA was extracted from all samples and reverse transcribed into cDNA as template for TCR sequencing. First-strand cDNA was synthesized with SuperScript III using a 2:1 mix of oligo-dT and random hexamers. A synthetic immune receptor repertoire was used to measure amplification bias, and any remaining bias was corrected computationally. As for how the authors treated the data: Raw reads were preprocessed to remove errors, and CDR3 was defined according to IMGT conventions as the region from the conserved cysteine to phenylalanine. Clonality was computed by normalizing Shannon entropy by log2 of the number of productive unique TCRs and subtracting the result from 1. CD4 or CD8 identity of scalp clones was inferred by cross-referencing scalp TCRbeta sequences with sorted blood CD4 and CD8 repertoires. TCRdb holds this immuneACCESS table with in-frame rearrangements only. Some clones are missing; in checked studies, unresolved V genes explain under half, and the rest has no known cause. V, J and clone size reflect that table, while D and trimming were determined from the DNA. The sample records 150,000 to 200,000 clones, about 53% of which are singletons. About a tenth of the sample is held by the ten biggest clonotypes.

Paper-wide results and their limitations: Shared TCR sequences between patients were less evident than in mice, which may be partly attributable to HLA diversity in the patient population. Because the treated cohort was small and had only one nonresponder, larger studies are needed to examine links between baseline CD8+ expansion and response. With tofacitinib, both scalp clonality and the number of expanded CD8+ clones among the top 100 scalp clones went down significantly. Lesional scalp, especially in alopecia totalis/universalis, showed higher clonality and more expanded CD8+ clones than normal scalp, suggesting antigenic drive. During tofacitinib treatment, many expanded lesional clones remained in scalp and blood, and this persistence may partly explain relapse after treatment is stopped. Resident alphabeta T cells in normal human skin are also sequenced, complicating scalp TCR repertoire analysis, unlike mouse skin dominated by gammadelta T cells.

This clone was seen more than once but under ten times. What antigen it recognizes has not been identified. The record has no base qualities; no much larger clone is one base away. The starting material was CD8+ T cells sorted from blood, obtained at week 24, from a patient treated with tofacitinib. The TCR sequence derives from a human donor with alopecia areata. The chain was built from TRBV5-1 and TRBJ2-2, with an unclear D gene assignment. CDR3 loop: CASSARTDTGELFF. In nucleotide form, the sequence is TGCGCCAGCAGCGCACGGACCGACACCGGGGAGCTGTTTTTT.